Listed here is a single T cell receptor (beta chain). The specificity of this receptor is unknown. Base-call qualities are not available, and no considerably larger clone is one nucleotide away. The record originates from a study of blood T cell repertoires in COVID-19 (dated by TCRdb to 2018 to 2020). Looking at the study overall: Collaborator samples came from the United States, Italy and Spain and covered acute and convalescent phases of COVID-19. Where available, HLA class I and class II types were taken from metadata supplied by the sample provider and were not determined by assay-based typing. A freely available public database, intended as a resource for researchers studying the immune response to SARS-CoV-2, is where the repertoires were released. The material from the prospective study consisted of cDNA or gDNA derived from T cells, B-cell-depleted T cells, or PBMCs. Deeply sampled blood TCRbeta repertoires from subjects exposed to, actively infected with, or recovered from COVID-19 were included in the dataset. A de-identified subject ID, COVID-19 status, age in years and sex were almost always included in the sample metadata. The samples were drawn from two sources: the first 160 participants of the ongoing ImmuneRACE study, and 1,000 to 1,500 subjects contributed by 6 global collaborators.

TCRbeta CDR3 regions were amplified from genomic DNA using the immunoSEQ Assay, a bias-controlled multiplex PCR. The source study handled its data this way. The number of nucleated cells in each sample was estimated by amplification of reference gene primers within the assay. Sequence reads were collapsed and filtered to measure the absolute abundance of every unique TCRbeta CDR3 rearrangement. For each sample, productive Simpson clonality was calculated as the square root of Simpson's diversity index over productive rearrangements. TCRdb limited this immuneACCESS table to in-frame rearrangements with V and J called. A share of clones is missing; checked studies link under half to unresolved V genes, and the rest is unexplained. D and trimming come from the DNA, and the V and J calls and clone size come from that table. This sample holds about 340,000 clones; almost 90% were observed only once. About 7% of the sample belongs to the ten largest clones.

After removal of 9 bases from V and 3 bases from J, the junction retains 8 bases not matched to a gene. From the germline V gene, CDR1 is MDHEN and CDR2 is SYDVKM. Measured from the cysteine to the phenylalanine, the CDR3 is 15 residues long. Just CDR3 DNA is preserved here, 45 bases in frame from base 1. What the authors observed across the whole study: Clinical and demographic metadata were provided uncurated, with the amount varying by source and participant.

One collaborating source in Seattle enrolled patients while the patients were actively infected and followed the patients over time throughout the course of disease. Collaborating institutions collected whole blood in K2EDTA tubes following their own protocols. For TCRbeta analysis, collaborator samples were shipped as frozen whole blood, as isolated PBMCs, or as DNA extracted from either sample type. What was sequenced was peripheral blood. The chain links TRBV28 with TRBJ2-5; TRBD1 aligns with 12 central bases. This receptor was taken from a woman in her 70s with COVID-19, enrolled during active disease. For the CDR3, the sequence is CASLFGTGGEETQYF. The DNA sequence is given as TGTGCCAGTCTATTCGGGACAGGGGGCGAAGAGACCCAGTACTTC.